These T cell receptor beta chains were read from a single sample in a study of OX40 agonist ivuxolimab in advanced cancers. Sequencing used immunoSEQ multiplex PCR; TCRdb keeps in-frame clones, though not all of them. The sample gives 35,000 to 55,000 clones, roughly 94% of which show up once; approximately 11% is in the top ten. The specimen comprised CD4+ or CD8+ T cells sorted from blood, sampled in a trial of the OX40 agonist ivuxolimab. These receptors were collected from an adult with an advanced solid tumor such as melanoma, head and neck, liver or kidney cancer. Each CDR3 is given with its conserved first and last residue. The D gene is left open where the match is weak. Only some rows state a clone size, as once, few, many or a class for expanded clones.

.,TRBV10-3,TRBJ1-1,TRBD1,TGTGCCATCAGTGAGGGGGGACAGCCGAACACTGAAGCTTTCTTT,CAISEGGQPNTEAFF
.,TRBV5-1,TRBJ2-7,TRBD1,TGCGCCAGCAGCATAACATACAGGGGTAGCGAGCAGTACTTC,CASSITYRGSEQYF
.,TRBV27,TRBJ2-7,.,TGTGCCAGCTCTTTTTTGGGTGACGAGCAGTACTTC,CASSFLGDEQYF
.,TRBV5-8,TRBJ1-2,TRBD1,TGTGCCAGCAACCTGGACAGGGCAGGGGACTATGGCTACACCTTC,CASNLDRAGDYGYTF
.,TRBV7-9,TRBJ2-1,.,TGTGCCAGCAGCCGCGGGCCCCTGTCCTCCTACAATGAGCAGTTCTTC,CASSRGPLSSYNEQFF
.,TRBV19,TRBJ2-7,.,TGTGCCAGTAGCCTACTCGGAGAGCAGTACTTC,CASSLLGEQYF
.,TRBV30,TRBJ2-1,TRBD2,TGTGCCTGGAGCAGCGGGGACCCCTTCTACAATGAGCAGTTCTTC,CAWSSGDPFYNEQFF
.,TRBV7-6,TRBJ1-1,.,TGTGCCAGCAGCCCGGGCGGGGCGAACACTGAAGCTTTCTTT,CASSPGGANTEAFF
.,TRBV4-1,TRBJ2-1,TRBD2,TGCGCCAGCAGCCCGTATACTAGCGGAGCTAACAATGAGCAGTTCTTC,CASSPYTSGANNEQFF
.,TRBV4-1,TRBJ2-7,TRBD1,TGCGCCAGCAGCCAGGGACAGAATGCCTACGAGCAGTACTTC,CASSQGQNAYEQYF
.,TRBV4-3,TRBJ2-2,.,TGCGCCAGCAGCCACCGGTTCAGGGGGGCGAACACCGGGGAGCTGTTTTTT,CASSHRFRGANTGELFF
.,TRBV27,TRBJ2-1,.,TGTGCCAGCAGTTTTCGGGGTAATGAGCAGTTCTTC,CASSFRGNEQFF
.,TRBV4-2,TRBJ2-1,TRBD2,TGTGCCAGCAGCCAAGAACTAGCGGGAGGAGAGCAGTTCTTC,CASSQELAGGEQFF
.,TRBV2,TRBJ1-1,.,TGTGCCAGCACTCTAAACACTGAAGCTTTCTTT,CASTLNTEAFF
.,TRBV7-8,TRBJ1-2,.,TGTGCCAGCAGCTTAACGACAGACTATGGCTACACCTTC,CASSLTTDYGYTF
.,TRBV4-1,TRBJ2-6,.,TGCGCCAGCAGCCAAGATCCCCCAGGCTCTGGGGCCAACGTCCTGACTTTC,CASSQDPPGSGANVLTF
.,TRBV28,TRBJ2-1,TRBD2,TGTGCCAGCAGTTCAGCGGGAGACTACAATGAGCAGTTCTTC,CASSSAGDYNEQFF
once,TRBV28,TRBJ1-2,.,TGTGCCAGCAGCTCCCGACAGGCTGGGTCCCGGTCGATAGTGGGCTACACCTTC,CASSSRQAGSRSIVGYTF
.,TRBV7-9,TRBJ2-7,.,TGTGCCAGCAGCTTAGATACTCAGAGGTACGAGCAGTACTTC,CASSLDTQRYEQYF
.,TRBV27,TRBJ2-7,.,TGTGCCAGCAGTCCCCACGCCTGGGATGTAGACGAGCAGTACTTC,CASSPHAWDVDEQYF